This T cell receptor beta chain was sequenced for a study of early T cells in non-severe SARS-CoV-2 infection. Study-level information: Chains stayed unpaired after sequencing of bulk RNA from unsorted whole blood. General study results and limits: Anti-spike CD8 responses were favored by VDJdb matching, which missed private and CD4 specificities.

Unique molecular identifiers were affixed to single, distinct cDNA molecules. In TCRdb, the 5' RACE reads were re-called with MiXCR into one record per CDR3 protein. Among some 41,000 distinct CDR3 sequences listed, 23% were seen once. This clonotype was found a few times. The target antigen is unknown. Germline V lookup: CDR1 SGHAT, CDR2 FQNNGV. CDR3 size: 14 residues. V lost 0 bases, J lost 7 bases, and 9 bases lay in between. The source of this sequence is an adult who was a healthcare worker with PCR-confirmed SARS-CoV-2 infection or an uninfected control (not recorded which). This sample comprised whole blood, obtained at baseline. The chain uses TRBV11-2 and TRBJ2-2; D remains unclear. The CDR3 loop is CASSLDRTRGELFF. The CDR3 DNA sequence: TGTGCCAGCAGCTTAGATCGGACGCGCGGGGAGCTGTTTTTT.